The T cell receptor (beta chain) described here comes from a study of T cells in Graves' hyperthyroidism and ophthalmopathy. Diagnostic assessment was based on clinical symptoms, serum thyroxine and TRAb, thyroid ultrasound and orbital computed tomography. Isolation of PBMCs was performed on around 9.8 ml fresh peripheral blood. Amplification targeted TCR beta CDR3 regions from RNA transcripts. The HTBI primer set drove a first-round RT-PCR of the TCR CDR3. MiXCR, run by TCRdb on the multiplex PCR reads, gives a single entry per CDR3 protein. The sample records fewer than 750,000 distinct CDR3 sequences, more than 14% being singletons. V was shortened by 4 bases and J by 0 bases, with 7 bases between the two germline ends. This CDR3 contains 14 residues. CDR1 SGHAT and CDR2 FQNNGV come from the germline V gene. This clonotype has a count of ten or more. Its antigen is as yet unknown. Overall study findings and caveats: Blood also carried most thyroid clonotypes expanded above 0.001.

Sequencing was carried out using blood. V gene TRBV11-2 combines with J gene TRBJ2-1; D is ambiguous. The sequence was collected from a woman in her 50s with Graves' ophthalmopathy. This CDR3 reads CASSWGLSYNEQFF. CDR3 in DNA: TGTGCCAGCAGCTGGGGTCTCTCCTACAATGAGCAGTTCTTC.